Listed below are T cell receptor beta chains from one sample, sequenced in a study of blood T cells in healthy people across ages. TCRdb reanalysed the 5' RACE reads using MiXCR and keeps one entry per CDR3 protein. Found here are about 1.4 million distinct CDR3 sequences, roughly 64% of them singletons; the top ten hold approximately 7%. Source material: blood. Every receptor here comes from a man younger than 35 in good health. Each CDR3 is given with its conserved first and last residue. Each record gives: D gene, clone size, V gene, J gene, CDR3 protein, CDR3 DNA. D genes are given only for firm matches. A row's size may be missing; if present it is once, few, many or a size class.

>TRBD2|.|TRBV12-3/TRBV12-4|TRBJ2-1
CASRVPGLAGDKQFF
TGTGCCAGCAGGGTACCGGGACTAGCGGGAGATAAGCAGTTCTTC
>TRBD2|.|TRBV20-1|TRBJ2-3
CSASDRTSDADTQYF
TGCAGTGCATCAGACAGGACTAGCGATGCAGATACGCAGTATTTT
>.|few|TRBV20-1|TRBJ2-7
CSASEAPLNEQYF
TGCAGTGCTAGCGAGGCCCCTCTCAACGAGCAGTACTTC
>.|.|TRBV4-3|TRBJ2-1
CASSQAAHPGSSYNEQFF
TGCGCCAGCAGCCAAGCCGCACACCCGGGCAGCTCCTACAATGAGCAGTTCTTC
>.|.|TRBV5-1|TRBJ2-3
CASSFWGQTDTQYF
TGCGCCAGCAGCTTTTGGGGACAAACAGATACGCAGTATTTT
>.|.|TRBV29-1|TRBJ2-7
CSANDGSYEQYF
TGCAGCGCCAATGATGGGAGCTACGAGCAGTACTTC
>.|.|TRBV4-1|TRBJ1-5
CASSQGVGAENQPQHF
TGCGCCAGCAGCCAAGGGGTGGGGGCTGAAAATCAGCCCCAGCATTTT
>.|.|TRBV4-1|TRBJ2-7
CASSQEALGSEQYF
TGCGCCAGCAGCCAAGAGGCCCTCGGCAGCGAGCAGTACTTC
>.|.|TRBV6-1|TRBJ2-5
CASTQSVGQETQYF
TGTGCCAGCACTCAGAGTGTGGGGCAAGAGACCCAGTACTTC
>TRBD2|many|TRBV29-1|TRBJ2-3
CSPPSRTSGATDTQYF
TGCAGCCCCCCTTCCAGGACTAGCGGGGCCACAGATACGCAGTATTTT
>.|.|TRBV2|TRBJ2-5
CASSEAWAKGPPREQYF
TGTGCCAGCAGTGAAGCGTGGGCTAAGGGTCCCCCAAGAGAGCAGTACTTC
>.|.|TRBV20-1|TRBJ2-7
CSGGEGGSYEQYF
TGCAGCGGAGGTGAGGGCGGCTCCTACGAGCAGTACTTC
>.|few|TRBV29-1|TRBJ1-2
CSVGVEDGYTF
TGCAGCGTTGGCGTTGAGGATGGCTACACCTTC
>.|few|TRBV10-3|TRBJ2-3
CAISEKGLTDTQYF
TGTGCCATCAGTGAGAAAGGCCTCACAGATACGCAGTATTTT
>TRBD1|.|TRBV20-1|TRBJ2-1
CSASITGTGYVNEQFF
TGCAGTGCTTCGATTACCGGGACAGGGTATGTCAATGAGCAGTTCTTC
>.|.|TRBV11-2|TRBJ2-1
CASRIGTSAYTYNEQFF
TGTGCCAGCAGGATCGGGACTTCGGCGTATACCTACAATGAGCAGTTCTTC
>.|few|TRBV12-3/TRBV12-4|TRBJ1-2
CASTLGGAAGYTF
TGTGCCAGCACCTTAGGGGGGGCAGCCGGCTACACCTTC
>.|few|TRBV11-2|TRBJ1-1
CASSLEPNTEAFF
TGTGCCAGCAGCTTAGAGCCGAACACTGAAGCTTTCTTT
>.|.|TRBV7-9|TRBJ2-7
CASSIGTSFSYEQYF
TGTGCCAGCAGCATCGGGACTTCTTTCTCCTACGAGCAGTACTTC
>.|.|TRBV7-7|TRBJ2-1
CASSSGASYNEQFF
TGTGCCAGCAGCTCTGGGGCGAGCTACAATGAGCAGTTCTTC
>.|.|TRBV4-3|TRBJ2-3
CASSSIQGDSQYF
TGCGCCAGCAGCAGCATTCAGGGAGATTCGCAGTATTTT
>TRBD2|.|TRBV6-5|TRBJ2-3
CASSYARGGGDTQYF
TGTGCCAGCAGTTACGCTCGCGGGGGTGGAGATACGCAGTATTTT
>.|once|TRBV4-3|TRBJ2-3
CASSQNLARWNTDTQYF
TGCGCCAGCAGCCAAAATTTAGCGCGCTGGAACACAGATACGCAGTATTTT
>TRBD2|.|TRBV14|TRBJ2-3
CASSQSGTSGADTQYF
TGTGCCAGCAGCCAATCAGGGACTAGCGGCGCAGATACGCAGTATTTT
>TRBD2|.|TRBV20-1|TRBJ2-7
CSARDESGRPSYEQYF
TGCAGTGCTAGAGATGAAAGCGGGAGGCCCTCCTACGAGCAGTACTTC
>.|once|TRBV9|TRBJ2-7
CASSPSGIDYNEQYF
TGTGCCAGCAGCCCCTCAGGGATCGACTACAATGAGCAGTACTTC
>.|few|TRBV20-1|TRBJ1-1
CSARDIRGGNTEAFF
TGCAGTGCTAGAGATATACGCGGGGGTAACACTGAAGCTTTCTTT
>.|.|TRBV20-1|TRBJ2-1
CSAPLGSDEQFF
TGCAGTGCCCCTTTAGGCAGCGATGAGCAGTTCTTC
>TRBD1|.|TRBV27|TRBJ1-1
CASKRDRVATEAFF
TGTGCCAGCAAAAGGGACAGGGTAGCAACTGAAGCTTTCTTT
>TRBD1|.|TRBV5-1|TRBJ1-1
CASGGQGDGNTEAFF
TGCGCCAGCGGCGGACAGGGGGACGGTAACACTGAAGCTTTCTTT